The sequence of this T cell receptor (beta chain) was determined in a study of tumor and adjacent non-tumor tissue in lung cancer. For the study at large: Histology: 11 to 13 adenocarcinoma, a couple of squamous cell carcinoma, 1 small cell lung cancer. Aged about 30 to 85 years, patients included 10 men and several women with stage I to III disease. On average, productive TCRbeta reads reached roughly 4.2 million per sample.

No cell sorting was done before RNA was extracted from the tissue. Notes on the study in general: Tumor repertoires had a smaller top 100 clone share than normal lung.

CDR3 length: 15 residues. The V gene's germline CDR1 is GTSNPN and CDR2 SVGIG (reference sequence). The library came from three nested PCR rounds adapted from ARM-PCR protocols. One entry per CDR3 protein results from TCRdb running MiXCR on the multiplex PCR reads. Among 100,000 to 150,000 distinct CDR3 sequences listed, around three fifths were seen once. Concerning this clonotype itself: Its target is not known. Given a much more abundant clone one base away, this may be a read error.

Material for sequencing was lung tumor tissue. This TCR was sampled from a man aged 25 to 40 with non-small cell lung cancer. J is TRBJ2-3 and V is TRBV30; 13 bases map to TRBD2. The CDR3 loop reads CVWSVLAGGPDTQYF. As DNA, the CDR3 is TGTGTCTGGAGTGTACTAGCGGGAGGGCCAGATACGCAGTATTTT.